A single sample gave rise to the 13 T cell receptor beta chains below, sequenced in a study of PD-L1 blockade in urothelial cancer. Produced via immunoSEQ multiplex PCR; TCRdb's table is partial and in-frame only. The sample shows 70,000 or so clones, roughly nine tenths of them seen only once. Sample: PBMCs, taken around atezolizumab (anti-PD-L1) treatment. The receptors were gathered from a man in his sixties with urothelial cancer.

The chain couples TRBV5-1 to TRBJ1-1, with D perhaps TRBD1 (6 bases). CDR1 is SGHRS, CDR2 YFSETQ, per germline. There are 13 residues in the CDR3. V lost 4 bases to trimming and J lost 3 bases, with 10 bases between them. The CDR3 loop is CASSLHRDTEAFF. CDR3 nucleotide sequence: TGCGCCAGCAGCCTACACAGGGACACTGAAGCTTTCTTT.

V gene TRBV30 combines with J gene TRBJ1-2; 7 bases agree with TRBD1. Trimming took 2 bases from V and 8 from J; bases not matched to a gene: 8. The germline V gene has CDR1 GTSNPN and CDR2 SVGIG (reference sequence). CDR3 length: 13 amino acids. CDR3 nucleotide sequence: TGTGCCTGGAGTTCAGGGGGTTCTATCGGCTACACCTTC. Translated, it gives CAWSSGGSIGYTF.

This chain connects TRBV27 to TRBJ1-6; no clear D gene. The ends were cut back, 4 bases at V and 6 bases at J, with 13 bases in the middle. Germline CDR1 is MNHEY and CDR2 is SMNVEV (reference sequence). The CDR3 is made up of 15 amino acids. CDR3 DNA sequence: TGTGCCAGCAGTTCCGTCGGAGCCGGTAATTCACCCCTCCACTTT. Its protein product is CASSSVGAGNSPLHF.

The chain couples TRBV10-1 to TRBJ2-1; tentatively, D is TRBD1 (5 bases). The V and J ends lost 0 bases and 9 bases respectively, with 24 bases between them. The CDR3 is made up of 18 amino acids. Per germline, CDR1 WNHNN and CDR2 SYGVQD (reference sequence). CDR3 amino acids: CASSESYRAGILMGEQFF. The CDR3 DNA reads TGCGCCAGCAGTGAGTCTTATCGGGCAGGGATCTTGATGGGTGAGCAGTTCTTC.

This chain connects TRBV7-3 to TRBJ2-1, with 11 nucleotides matching TRBD1. This CDR3 region has 15 residues. The V and J ends lost 5 bases and 6 bases, in that order; junction bases with no gene match: 6. The germline gives CDR1 SGHTA, CDR2 FQGTGA. The CDR3 coding sequence is TGTGCCAGCAGCCTCCGGGACAGGGGGACCAATGAGCAGTTCTTC. It is translated as CASSLRDRGTNEQFF. The complete variable domain, with remaining parts taken from reference TRBV7-3 and TRBJ2-1, reads GAGVSQTPSNKVTEKGKYVELRCDPISGHTALYWYRQSLGQGPEFLIYFQGTGAADDSGLPNDRFFAVRPEGSVSTLKIQRTERGDSAVYLCASSLRDRGTNEQFFGPGTRLTVL.

V gene TRBV27 combines with J gene TRBJ2-7; 7 positions agree with TRBD2. In germline, CDR1 is MNHEY, CDR2 SMNVEV (reference sequence). The junction had 9 bases not matched to a gene; V was cut back by 4 bases and J by 0 bases. The CDR3 spans 16 residues. CDR3 amino acids: CASSSVGLPTSYEQYF. CDR3 nucleotide sequence: TGTGCCAGCAGTTCGGTGGGACTACCGACCTCCTACGAGCAGTACTTC.

This chain connects TRBV28 to TRBJ1-2, with 9 bases that match TRBD1. J gave up 5 bases and V 6 bases, and 7 bases lay outside the gene matches. This CDR3 has 14 amino acids. CDR1 and CDR2 from the germline V gene are MDHEN and SYDVKM. The CDR3 sequence is CASRREGQGYGYTF. DNA for the CDR3: TGTGCCAGCAGAAGAGAGGGACAGGGTTATGGCTACACCTTC.

This clone was counted a single time. This chain links TRBV19 with TRBJ1-1; TRBD1 is a possible D gene (5 bases). V was clipped by 5 bases and J by 0 bases, with 10 bases between them. Germline V lookup: CDR1 LNHDA, CDR2 SQIVND (reference sequence). The CDR3 length is 14 residues. The CDR3 region has the DNA TGTGCCAGTAGTTCCCAGGGATTGAACACTGAAGCTTTCTTT. Protein sequence: CASSSQGLNTEAFF.

The rearrangement links TRBV6-5 to TRBJ1-5, with D unclear. Germline V gene data show CDR1 as MNHEY and CDR2 as SVGAGI. The V and J ends lost 2 bases and 5 bases respectively, with 13 bases between them. The CDR3 contains 15 residues. This CDR3 is CASSYRPGGDQPQHF. For the CDR3, the DNA is TGTGCCAGCAGTTACCGACCTGGCGGGGATCAGCCCCAGCATTTT.

The V and J genes are TRBV6-5 and TRBJ2-6; TRBD2 might be the D (7 bases). Germline V lookup: CDR1 MNHEY, CDR2 SVGAGI. This CDR3 has 16 residues. V was shortened by 0 bases and J by 2 bases, with 8 bases between the two germline ends. The CDR3 reads CASSYSGGPGANVLTF. The DNA of the CDR3 is TGTGCCAGCAGTTACTCCGGGGGGCCTGGGGCCAACGTCCTGACTTTC.

The chain links TRBV5-1 to TRBJ2-1; tentatively, D is TRBD1 (6 bases). With 1 base removed from V and 0 bases from J, the gap between germline ends came to 14 bases. The CDR3 length is 17 residues. The V gene's germline CDR1 is SGHRS and CDR2 YFSETQ. The CDR3 DNA reads as TGCGCCAGCAGCTTGTCAAAGGGGGTGGGCTCCTACAATGAGCAGTTCTTC. It is translated as CASSLSKGVGSYNEQFF.

The gene calls are TRBV5-6 and TRBJ1-4; TRBD1 aligns across 9 bases. V shed 4 bases and J 1 base; nucleotides not matched to a gene: 2. CDR1 is SGHDT, CDR2 YYEEEE, per germline. This CDR3 is 15 amino acids long. Here the CDR3 reads CASSRQGVTNEKLFF. CDR3 coding DNA: TGTGCCAGCAGCCGACAGGGGGTAACTAATGAAAAACTGTTTTTT.

This clone was found once. The rearrangement joins TRBV6-6 to TRBJ2-7; unclear D gene. V was cut by 2 bases and J by 5 bases, with 4 bases left in between. This CDR3 is built from 11 residues. The germline V gene has CDR1 MNHNY and CDR2 SVGAGI (reference sequence). The CDR3 DNA is TGTGCCAGCAGTTACCCAAACGAGCAGTACTTC. Its translation is CASSYPNEQYF.